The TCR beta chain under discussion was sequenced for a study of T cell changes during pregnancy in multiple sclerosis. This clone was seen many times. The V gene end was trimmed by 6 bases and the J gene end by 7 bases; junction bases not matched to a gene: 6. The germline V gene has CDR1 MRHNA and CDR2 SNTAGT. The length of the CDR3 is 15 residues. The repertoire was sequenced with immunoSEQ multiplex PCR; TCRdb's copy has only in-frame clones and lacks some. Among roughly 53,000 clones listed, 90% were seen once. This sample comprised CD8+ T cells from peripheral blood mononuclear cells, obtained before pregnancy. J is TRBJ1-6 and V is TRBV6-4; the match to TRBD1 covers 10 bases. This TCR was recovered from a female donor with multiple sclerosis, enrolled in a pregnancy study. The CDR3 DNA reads TGTGCCAGCAGCCCCGGGACAGGGGAAAATTCACCCCTCCACTTT. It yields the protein CASSPGTGENSPLHF.